Detailed here is one T cell receptor (beta chain). The sample comes from a study of cytomegalovirus exposure and HLA in healthy donors. Clones were sequenced by immunoSEQ multiplex PCR, and TCRdb holds only the in-frame ones, with some missing. The data contain 90,000 or so clones, 85% of them singletons. The V end was cut by 8 bases, the J end by 1 base, with 10 bases between. Per germline, CDR1 SNHLY and CDR2 FYNNEI. The CDR3 extends over 13 amino acids. The specimen sequenced was PBMCs. The sequence derives from a man aged 18 to 30 in good health and CMV-seropositive. The chain has TRBV2 and TRBJ2-3; no reliable D call. The CDR3 DNA reads TGTGCCAGCGCGTATAGAGGCACAGATACGCAGTATTTT. Protein sequence: CASAYRGTDTQYF.